This T cell receptor beta chain was profiled in a study of post-analysis software for immune sequencing data. Study conclusions and caveats: There were roughly 5 TRBV segments more frequent in patients than controls, and TRBV5-6, TRBV5-1 and TRBV20-1 were among them. Significantly decreased normalized Chao1 diversity was recorded for multiple sclerosis patients relative to controls.

For this clonotype: Its antigen remains unknown.

CDR1 and CDR2 (germline): DFQATT, SNEGSKA (reference sequence). This CDR3 has 17 amino acids. The TCR beta cDNA libraries carried unique molecular identifiers. MiXCR was run by TCRdb on the PCR reads, yielding one entry per CDR3 protein. The repertoire has about 810,000 distinct CDR3 sequences, approximately 53% of them found once; the top ten carry under 6%. The chain links TRBV20-1 to TRBJ2-5, with D perhaps TRBD1 (6 bases). The J call is doubtful: the DNA matches TRBJ2-7 better. Sequencing used blood. The TCR comes from a girl aged 10-17 years with multiple sclerosis. The CDR3 loop reads CSARDHTGLSGIHEQYF. As DNA, the CDR3 is TGCAGTGCTAGAGATCACACAGGGTTATCTGGGATCCACGAGCAGTACTTC.